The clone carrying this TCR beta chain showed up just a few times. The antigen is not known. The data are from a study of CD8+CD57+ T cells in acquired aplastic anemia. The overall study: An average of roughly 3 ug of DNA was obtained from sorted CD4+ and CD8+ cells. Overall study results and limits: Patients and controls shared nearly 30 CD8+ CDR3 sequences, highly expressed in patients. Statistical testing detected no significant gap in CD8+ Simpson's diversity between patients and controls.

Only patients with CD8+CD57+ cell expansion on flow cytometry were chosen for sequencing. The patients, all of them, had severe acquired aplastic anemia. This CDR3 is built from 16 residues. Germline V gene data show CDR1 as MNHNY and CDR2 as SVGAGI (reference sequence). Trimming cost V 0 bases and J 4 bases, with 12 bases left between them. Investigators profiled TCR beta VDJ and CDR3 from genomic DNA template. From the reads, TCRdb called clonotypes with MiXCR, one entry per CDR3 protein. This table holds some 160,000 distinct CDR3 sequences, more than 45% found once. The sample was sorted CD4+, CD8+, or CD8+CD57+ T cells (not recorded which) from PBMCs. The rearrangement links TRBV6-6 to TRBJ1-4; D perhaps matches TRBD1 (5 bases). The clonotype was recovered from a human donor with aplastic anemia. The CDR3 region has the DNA TGTGCCAGCAGTTACTCGAGAGGGGCGGTTAATGAAAAACTGTTTTTT. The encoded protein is CASSYSRGAVNEKLFF.